Sequencing of this TCR beta chain was carried out in a study of cytomegalovirus exposure and HLA in healthy donors. Looking at the study overall: An earlier analysis found around 100 million unique TCR beta sequences from about 190 million T cells.

PCR amplification relied on 60 Vbeta primers (plus 13 Jbeta primers). The data were produced by immunoSEQ multiplex PCR, yet TCRdb's version contains in-frame clones alone and is incomplete. The sample has 150,000 to 200,000 clones, 65% to 85% seen once. Details on this clone: What it binds is not known.

Germline-derived CDR1 and CDR2 are SGHTA and FQGNSA. V lost 5 bases and J lost 5; bases outside the gene matches: 8. This CDR3 comprises 14 residues. Points from the study as a whole: In a later analysis, V- and J-gene trimming of beta chains associated with a DCLRE1C missense variant, replicated independently. Sequencing probably produced one cluster of sequence variants that were highly shared. It was reportedly the case that the classifier diagnosed cytomegalovirus status with high specificity and sensitivity.

The sequence was obtained from a man aged 40-49 years in good health and CMV-seropositive. The chain recombines TRBV7-2 with TRBJ2-5; 7 positions match TRBD2. Sample: PBMCs. CDR3: CASSKTRGWETQYF. DNA for the CDR3: TGTGCCAGCAGCAAAACGCGGGGGTGGGAGACCCAGTACTTC.